The 27 T cell receptor beta chains in this list originate from one sample, sequenced in a study of T cell repertoires in cytomegalovirus infection. TCRdb reprocessed the reads via MiXCR and lists one record per CDR3 protein. In the table there are about 260,000 distinct CDR3 sequences, 9.1% of which are singletons. What was sequenced was PBMCs. These TCRs come from a human donor in good health (CMV status not recorded). Some clones in this sample may be carry-over from other donors' samples.

The chain has TRBV7-2 and TRBJ2-3; D gene ambiguous. The germline CDR1 and CDR2 sequences are SGHTA and FQGNSA. The CDR3 covers 15 residues. Trimming removed 5 bases from V and 4 bases from J, with 16 bases in between. The chain's CDR3 is CASSIPSPRADTQYF. The CDR3 DNA reads as TGTGCCAGCAGCATACCCTCCCCTCGCGCAGATACGCAGTATTTT. Filled out from reference TRBV7-2 and TRBJ2-3, the complete variable domain reads GAGVSQSPSNKVTEKGKDVELRCDPISGHTALYWYRQSLGQGLEFLIYFQGNSAPDKSGLPSDRFSAERTGGSVSTLTIQRTQQEDSAVYLCASSIPSPRADTQYFGPGTRLTVL.

The table lists this clonotype with many counts. This chain uses TRBV7-2 with TRBJ1-6, with 8 bases fitting TRBD1. This CDR3 has 15 residues. After removal of 5 bases from V and 8 bases from J, the junction contained 8 bases not matched to a gene. The germline gives CDR1 SGHTA, CDR2 FQGNSA. The CDR3 sequence is CASSLEDRVYSPLHF. The CDR3 DNA is TGTGCCAGCAGCCTAGAGGACAGGGTATATTCACCCCTCCACTTT.

The rearrangement links TRBV4-3 to TRBJ2-6; D uncertain. Germline CDR1 and CDR2: LGHNA and YSLEER. V was pared by 4 bases and J by 0 bases, with 19 bases between. This CDR3 is built from 19 residues. The CDR3 region is CASSPYLGGLSSGANVLTF. CDR3 bases: TGCGCCAGCAGCCCTTATTTGGGCGGCCTCAGCTCTGGGGCCAACGTCCTGACTTTC.

This clonotype was seen only a few times. The V gene is TRBV7-2, the J gene TRBJ1-6; tentatively, D is TRBD1 (6 bases). Trimming removed 4 bases at V and 7 bases at J, with 11 bases between. Per the germline V gene, CDR1 is SGHTA and CDR2 is FQGNSA. There are 14 residues in the CDR3. The CDR3 is CASSSQRGNSPLHF. In nucleotides, the CDR3 is TGTGCCAGCAGCTCGCAAAGGGGGAATTCACCCCTCCACTTT.

This clonotype was observed at least ten times. The J gene is TRBJ1-2, the V gene TRBV5-1, with D hard to call. With 3 bases removed from V and 4 bases from J, the gap between germline ends came to 13 bases. The CDR3 runs 14 residues. CDR1 and CDR2 from the germline V gene are SGHRS and YFSETQ. DNA for the CDR3: TGCGCCAGCAGCTCAGAGCCGGGCGCCTATGGCTACACCTTC. The encoded protein is CASSSEPGAYGYTF.

This clonotype was observed at least ten times. The chain recombines TRBV7-2 with TRBJ1-1, with a weak D call TRBD1 (5 bases). Germline CDR1 is SGHTA and CDR2 is FQGNSA. V shed 0 bases and J shed 2 bases, with 10 bases lying between them. CDR3 length: 15 amino acids. CDR3 sequence: CASSLARGSNTEAFF. CDR3 coding DNA: TGTGCCAGCAGCTTAGCGAGGGGATCTAACACTGAAGCTTTCTTT.

This rearrangement joins TRBV28 to TRBJ2-7, with TRBD1 matching 9 bases. CDR3 length: 15 residues. V shed 0 bases and J 5 bases; nucleotides not matched to a gene: 5. Germline V CDR1 and CDR2: MDHEN, SYDVKM. The CDR3 spells CASSLWGTGTHEQYF. The CDR3 DNA sequence: TGTGCCAGCAGTTTATGGGGGACAGGGACCCACGAGCAGTACTTC.

This clonotype is deemed medium-sized. The chain combines TRBV7-2 with TRBJ2-3; D might be TRBD2 (6 bases). The V end lost 1 base, the J end lost 3 bases, and 17 bases lay between the germline ends. The CDR3 runs to 17 residues. Germline-derived CDR1 and CDR2 are SGHTA and FQGNSA. The DNA of the CDR3 is TGTGCCAGCAGCTTAGGTCCGGCGGGACTGTCAACAGATACGCAGTATTTT. This gives the protein CASSLGPAGLSTDTQYF.

This clonotype has ten or more counts. The rearrangement uses TRBV28 and TRBJ2-1, with D possibly being TRBD1 or TRBD2 (6 bases each). With 2 bases removed from V and 8 bases from J, the gap between germline ends came to 10 bases. This CDR3 contains 13 residues. Germline-derived CDR1 and CDR2 are MDHEN and SYDVKM. The CDR3, as DNA: TGTGCCAGCAGTTTAGGGGGGCCCCATGAGCAGTTCTTC. Its protein is CASSLGGPHEQFF.

Here the CDR3 DNA reads TGTGCCAGCAGTGACCGGGCCCTTAGTGAGCAGTTCTTC. Encoded protein: CASSDRALSEQFF. The chain uses TRBV6-2 or TRBV6-3 and TRBJ2-1; no reliable D call. Germline CDR1 and CDR2: MNHEY and SVGEGT. The CDR3 has 13 residues. V was trimmed by 5 bases and J by 9 bases, leaving 14 bases between them.

This clonotype was detected ten times or more. This rearrangement joins TRBV7-2 to TRBJ1-1; tentatively, D is TRBD1 (5 bases). This CDR3 is built from 13 residues. V lost 10 bases, J lost 4 bases, and 16 bases lay in between. CDR1 and CDR2 (germline): SGHTA, FQGNSA. CDR3 bases: TGTGCCACCAAAAGGGACGGGTTCACTGAAGCTTTCTTT. Its translation is CATKRDGFTEAFF.

The sample holds many counts of this clonotype. V gene TRBV10-1 combines with J gene TRBJ2-2, with TRBD2 identical over 16 bases. The ends lost 6 bases at V and 6 bases at J; junction bases unmatched: 1. The CDR3 has 15 amino acids. The V gene's germline CDR1 is WNHNN and CDR2 SYGVQD (reference sequence). The CDR3 DNA sequence: TGCGCCAGCAGCGGGACTAGCGGGAGGGCCGGGGAGCTGTTTTTT. This gives the protein CASSGTSGRAGELFF.

The chain employs TRBV6-2 or TRBV6-3 and TRBJ2-2; 9 bases align to TRBD1. The CDR3 is 13 residues long. The V and J ends lost 5 bases and 5 bases, in that order; junction bases with no gene match: 0. In germline, CDR1 is MNHEY, CDR2 SVGEGT. CDR3 DNA: TGTGCCAGCAGTGACAGGGGGACCGGGGAGCTGTTTTTT. Translated: CASSDRGTGELFF.

This sequence joins TRBV10-3 and TRBJ1-1; D gene ambiguous. The CDR3 has 13 residues. The V end lost 4 bases, the J end lost 1 base, and 7 bases lay between the germline ends. Germline values: CDR1 ENHRY, CDR2 SYGVKD. The CDR3 sequence: CAISGYGNTEAFF. The CDR3 DNA is TGTGCCATCAGTGGGTACGGGAACACTGAAGCTTTCTTT.

As regards this clonotype: Possible read error: a much larger clone is one base away. The CDR3 does not close with the conserved phenylalanine or tryptophan, likely indicating a read error. The chain combines TRBV7-2 with TRBJ1-1, with D unclear. This CDR3 is 15 amino acids long. With 7 bases removed from V and 1 base from J, the gap between germline ends came to 16 bases. Germline CDR1 is SGHTA and CDR2 is FQGNSA. The CDR3 nucleotides are TGTGCCAGCACCCCGCGCGGTATACAGAACACTGAAGCTTTCCTT. This encodes CASTPRGIQNTEAFL.

This clonotype was detected a few times. The V gene is TRBV20-1, the J gene TRBJ1-5; 9 bases line up with TRBD1. Germline CDR1 reads DFQATT; CDR2 reads SNEGSKA (reference sequence). The CDR3 has 17 amino acids. The V and J ends lost 4 bases and 0 bases, in that order; junction bases with no gene match: 10. The CDR3 DNA is TGCAGTGCTATCCGGGACAGGGAGGGTTATAGCAATCAGCCCCAGCATTTT. This sequence encodes CSAIRDREGYSNQPQHF.

This clonotype was counted many times. This chain joins TRBV7-2 and TRBJ2-5; D is undetermined. CDR1 SGHTA and CDR2 FQGNSA come from the germline V gene. V was clipped by 5 bases and J by 5 bases, with 12 bases between them. This CDR3 contains 13 residues. The CDR3 coding sequence is TGTGCCAGCAGCCCTGGATCCGCGGAGACCCAGTACTTC. Its protein product is CASSPGSAETQYF.

The V call is TRBV19, the J call TRBJ1-1; possible D gene TRBD1, 6 bases. The germline V and J ends were trimmed by 3 bases and 6 bases, with 11 bases remaining between them. This CDR3 has 13 amino acids. Germline CDR1 is LNHDA and CDR2 is SQIVND (reference sequence). The CDR3 sequence: CASSIGGPAEAFF. The CDR3 nucleotides read TGTGCCAGTAGTATCGGGGGGCCCGCTGAAGCTTTCTTT. Full variable domain (remainder filled in from reference TRBV19 and TRBJ1-1): DGGITQSPKYLFRKEGQNVTLSCEQNLNHDAMYWYRQDPGQGLRLIYYSQIVNDFQKGDIAEGYSVSREKKESFPLTVTSAQKNPTAFYLCASSIGGPAEAFFGQGTRLTVV.

This clonotype came up many times. The J gene is TRBJ2-5, the V gene TRBV11-3; D may be TRBD1 (5 bases). V dropped 6 bases and J dropped 4 bases, with 15 bases sitting between them. The CDR3 consists of 14 residues. In germline, CDR1 is SGHNT, CDR2 YENEEA. The CDR3 protein is CASSPFQGGETQYF. The DNA for the CDR3 is TGTGCCAGCAGTCCCTTCCAGGGCGGAGAGACCCAGTACTTC.

The rearrangement links TRBV15 to TRBJ1-4, with D perhaps matching TRBD1 (5 bases). CDR3 length: 14 amino acids. V gave up 1 base and J gave up 8 bases, with 11 bases separating them. Germline V CDR1 and CDR2: LNHNV, YYDKDF (reference sequence). The CDR3 DNA follows: TGTGCCACCAGCAGAGTCAGGGCCGAGGAAAAACTGTTTTTT. Protein: CATSRVRAEEKLFF.

The chain recombines TRBV5-1 with TRBJ1-1; 8 bases fit TRBD1. CDR3 length: 17 amino acids. CDR1 is SGHRS, CDR2 YFSETQ, per germline. V shed 4 bases and J 0 bases; nucleotides not matched to a gene: 11. For the CDR3, the DNA is TGCGCCAGCAGCGATGGACGACAGGGGCCTATGAACACTGAAGCTTTCTTT. Its protein product is CASSDGRQGPMNTEAFF.

This clonotype has more than one count but fewer than ten. The chain joins TRBV7-2 to TRBJ2-5; TRBD2 matches 10 bases. The germline V gene encodes CDR1 SGHTA and CDR2 FQGNSA. The junction had 11 bases not matched to a gene; V was cut back by 5 bases and J by 5 bases. The CDR3 loop spans 16 amino acids. CDR3 in DNA: TGTGCCAGCAGCCCCAGCCTAGCGGGGGTGGGGGAGACCCAGTACTTC. Amino acids: CASSPSLAGVGETQYF.

This clonotype was recorded at least ten times. The J gene is TRBJ1-1, the V gene TRBV5-1; D is unclear. Between the trimmed V and J ends, which lost 0 bases and 4 bases, there was a span of 10 bases. From germline, CDR1 is SGHRS and CDR2 YFSETQ. The CDR3 covers 14 residues. As DNA, the CDR3 is TGCGCCAGCAGCTTGGCGGGTAAGGGCACTGAAGCTTTCTTT. Translation gives CASSLAGKGTEAFF.

This clonotype was counted many times. In nucleotides, the CDR3 is TGTGCCAGCAGCCAATATGATACGCAGTATTTT. It yields the protein CASSQYDTQYF. The chain uses TRBV28 and TRBJ2-3; D remains ambiguous. Looked up from germline, CDR1 is MDHEN and CDR2 is SYDVKM. Between the trimmed V and J ends, which lost 6 bases and 6 bases, there was a span of 7 bases. This CDR3 is 11 amino acids long.

The chain joins TRBV5-5 to TRBJ1-3, with D uncertain. The V gene lost 3 bases and the J gene lost 5 bases, with 12 bases spanning the gap. This CDR3 region has 14 residues. Per the germline V gene, CDR1 is SGHKS and CDR2 is YYEKEE (reference sequence). CDR3 in DNA: TGTGCCAGCAGCTCAGAGCGCTTGAGAAACACCATATATTTT. Its protein is CASSSERLRNTIYF.

This clonotype was seen only a few times. The DNA for the CDR3 is TGCGCCAGCAGCCAAGCAGGACAGACCTCTGGAAACACCATATATTTT. It translates to CASSQAGQTSGNTIYF. The J gene is TRBJ1-3, the V gene TRBV4-1; a weak D match, TRBD1 (6 bases). The CDR3 sequence is 16 residues long. The V gene lost 1 base and the J gene lost 0 bases, with 10 bases spanning the gap. The germline V gene encodes CDR1 MGHRA and CDR2 YSYEKL.

A few counts support this clonotype. V is TRBV7-2 and J is TRBJ2-5; D is ambiguous. CDR1 and CDR2 from the germline V gene are SGHTA and FQGNSA. The CDR3 has 13 amino acids. Trimming removed 7 bases from V and 4 bases from J, with 13 bases in between. For the CDR3, the DNA is TGTGCCAGCACCCACCCGGGCCGAGAGACCCAGTACTTC. Amino acid sequence: CASTHPGRETQYF.